These 5 T cell receptor beta chains came from one sample sequenced in a study of T cells after yellow fever vaccination. Each CDR3 protein is one row after TCRdb ran MiXCR on the 5' RACE reads. Of approximately 150,000 distinct CDR3 sequences listed, roughly 6.2% are singletons. Source: CD4+ T cells sorted from PBMCs, taken on the day of the first yellow fever vaccination. The receptors shown here come from a man between 18 and 29 years old who received the YFV17D yellow fever vaccine.

In its sample, this clonotype was seen a few times. The V call is TRBV6-1, the J call TRBJ1-3; D is ambiguous. Per the germline V gene, CDR1 is MNHNS and CDR2 is SASEGT. CDR3 size: 15 residues. Trimming took 5 bases from V and 11 from J, leaving 22 bases between them. The CDR3 DNA reads as TGTGCCAGCAGTCCCCATGGAGTGAGGCCGGACGCCATATATTTT. Residues: CASSPHGVRPDAIYF.

In its sample, this clonotype was seen a few times. The chain recombines TRBV5-4 with TRBJ2-2; 8 nucleotides match TRBD1. Germline V gives CDR1 SGHNT, CDR2 YYREEE (reference sequence). CDR3 length: 15 amino acids. V lost 0 bases to trimming and J lost 7 bases; unmatched junction nucleotides: 5. CDR3 residues: CASSLGGQDLGELFF. DNA for the CDR3: TGTGCCAGCAGCTTGGGGGGACAGGACCTCGGGGAGCTGTTTTTT.

There are a few counts of this clonotype. The chain recombines TRBV20-1 with TRBJ1-6; 9 positions agree with TRBD1. This CDR3 contains 17 residues. Per germline, CDR1 DFQATT and CDR2 SNEGSKA (reference sequence). Losses at the gene ends were 6 bases for V and 0 bases for J; bases not matched to a gene: 9. The CDR3 nucleotides are TGCAGTGCAAGCGGACAGGGGTTCAGCTCCTATAATTCACCCCTCCACTTT. Translated: CSASGQGFSSYNSPLHF.

In this sample, this clonotype turned up many times. The chain is built from TRBV11-2 and TRBJ1-1; D unresolved. Looked up from germline, CDR1 is SGHAT and CDR2 is FQNNGV. Trimming left V 2 bases short and J 6 bases short, with 7 bases between. The CDR3 covers 12 residues. CDR3 nucleotide sequence: TGTGCCAGCAGCTTATGGGAGGCTGAAGCTTTCTTT. Translation: CASSLWEAEAFF.

This clonotype was recorded at least ten times. The gene calls are TRBV7-2 and TRBJ1-2; 7 nucleotides line up with TRBD1. Germline values: CDR1 SGHTA, CDR2 FQGNSA. Germline trimming cut 5 bases from V and 4 bases from J; bases unmatched to any gene: 7. The CDR3 covers 14 residues. As DNA, the CDR3 is TGTGCCAGCAGCCCGACAGGGCCCATCTATGGCTACACCTTC. This translates into CASSPTGPIYGYTF.